The entry that follows covers one TCR beta chain sequence. Antigen unknown. Both 60 Vbeta primers and 13 Jbeta primers went into the PCR. The data were produced by immunoSEQ multiplex PCR, yet TCRdb's version contains in-frame clones alone and is incomplete. This table holds 90,000 to 100,000 clones, around 80% found once. The V segment lost 7 bases and the J segment 2 bases; nucleotides outside the gene matches: 7. Germline-derived CDR1 and CDR2 are MNHEY and SVGAGI. The length of the CDR3 is 14 residues. This specimen belongs to a study of cytomegalovirus exposure and HLA in healthy donors. Overall study results and limits: A later analysis, which compared TCR beta chains of equal frequency, found the HLA-associated ones more clonally expanded. It has been reported that TCR beta sequences accurately predicted the HLA-A and HLA-B alleles of most subjects. While the bulk of TCR sequences proved rare, some public TCRs turned up in many donors. Through in vitro validation, a few CMV-associated chains were shown to be specific for CMV antigens.

The V gene is TRBV6-5, the J gene TRBJ2-7; 8 positions agree with TRBD1. The TCR comes from a woman aged 55-70 years in good health and CMV-seronegative. The source material was PBMCs. CDR3 region: CASKPQGGTYEQYF. For the CDR3, the DNA is TGTGCCAGCAAGCCACAGGGGGGCACCTACGAGCAGTACTTC.